These T cell receptor beta chains were read from a single sample in a study of T cells after yellow fever vaccination. One entry per CDR3 protein, called by TCRdb with MiXCR from the 5' RACE reads. The profile shows about 85,000 distinct CDR3 sequences, about an eighth of them singletons. The sequences come from CD8+ T cells not binding an NS4B(214-222) dextramer, sorted from PBMCs, collected around 3 weeks after the first yellow fever vaccination. These receptors were taken from a man in his late teens or twenties who received the YFV17D yellow fever vaccine. Each CDR3 is given with its conserved first and last residue. A D gene is named only where the DNA matches it firmly. Size tells how often a clone was seen (once, few, many) or the class of an expanded clone, and some rows leave it out.

V gene: TRBV15; D gene: .; J gene: TRBJ2-7; clone size: few; CDR3 protein: CATSREGYEQYF; CDR3 DNA: TGTGCCACCAGCAGAGAAGGCTACGAGCAGTACTTC
V gene: TRBV20-1; D gene: TRBD1; J gene: TRBJ1-5; clone size: few; CDR3 protein: CSARSRGIDQPQHF; CDR3 DNA: TGCAGTGCTAGGAGCAGGGGGATAGATCAGCCCCAGCATTTT
V gene: TRBV7-9; D gene: .; J gene: TRBJ2-5; clone size: .; CDR3 protein: CASRTGALLKQETQYF; CDR3 DNA: TGTGCCAGCAGAACGGGGGCCCTACTTAAACAAGAGACCCAGTACTTC
V gene: TRBV7-9; D gene: .; J gene: TRBJ2-5; clone size: .; CDR3 protein: CASSLGSEYQETQYF; CDR3 DNA: TGTGCCAGCAGCTTAGGTAGTGAGTACCAAGAGACCCAGTACTTC
V gene: TRBV5-5; D gene: TRBD1; J gene: TRBJ2-7; clone size: .; CDR3 protein: CASRWDRGNYEQYF; CDR3 DNA: TGTGCCAGCCGCTGGGACAGGGGGAACTACGAGCAGTACTTC
V gene: TRBV4-3; D gene: .; J gene: TRBJ2-2; clone size: few; CDR3 protein: CASSPLRVGGTGELFF; CDR3 DNA: TGCGCCAGCAGCCCCCTCCGGGTCGGAGGCACCGGGGAGCTGTTTTTT
V gene: TRBV7-6; D gene: .; J gene: TRBJ2-1; clone size: .; CDR3 protein: CASSLSVSGSEQFF; CDR3 DNA: TGTGCCAGCAGCTTATCAGTATCGGGGAGTGAGCAGTTCTTC
V gene: TRBV10-3; D gene: .; J gene: TRBJ2-1; clone size: few; CDR3 protein: CATIAPGEDEQFF; CDR3 DNA: TGTGCCACTATAGCCCCCGGTGAGGATGAGCAGTTCTTC
V gene: TRBV18; D gene: .; J gene: TRBJ2-1; clone size: few; CDR3 protein: CASSPTPGPLEEQFF; CDR3 DNA: TGTGCCAGCTCACCGACCCCGGGACCCCTGGAAGAGCAGTTCTTC
V gene: TRBV29-1; D gene: .; J gene: TRBJ2-1; clone size: .; CDR3 protein: CSVADSGSYNEQFF; CDR3 DNA: TGCAGCGTTGCTGATAGCGGAAGCTACAATGAGCAGTTCTTC
V gene: TRBV5-5; D gene: TRBD1; J gene: TRBJ2-1; clone size: few; CDR3 protein: CASSAWTGHNEQFF; CDR3 DNA: TGTGCCAGCAGCGCATGGACAGGGCACAATGAGCAGTTCTTC
V gene: TRBV5-6; D gene: .; J gene: TRBJ2-2; clone size: .; CDR3 protein: CASKLGTAGELFF; CDR3 DNA: TGTGCCAGCAAACTTGGGACCGCCGGGGAGCTGTTTTTT
V gene: TRBV21-1; D gene: .; J gene: TRBJ1-4; clone size: few; CDR3 protein: CASSKYVENEKLFF; CDR3 DNA: TGTGCCAGCAGCAAATACGTTGAAAATGAAAAACTGTTTTTT
V gene: TRBV11-1; D gene: TRBD1; J gene: TRBJ2-4; clone size: .; CDR3 protein: CASSPGTGKNIQYF; CDR3 DNA: TGTGCCAGCAGCCCCGGGACAGGGAAAAACATTCAGTACTTC
V gene: TRBV20-1; D gene: TRBD1; J gene: TRBJ2-1; clone size: few; CDR3 protein: CSARKTGDEQFF; CDR3 DNA: TGCAGTGCTCGTAAGACAGGGGACGAGCAGTTCTTC
V gene: TRBV7-9; D gene: .; J gene: TRBJ2-5; clone size: few; CDR3 protein: CASRPPSVSGPNGETQYF; CDR3 DNA: TGTGCCAGCAGGCCTCCATCCGTTTCGGGCCCCAACGGAGAGACCCAGTACTTC
V gene: TRBV27; D gene: .; J gene: TRBJ2-5; clone size: .; CDR3 protein: CASSFGQQETQYF; CDR3 DNA: TGTGCCAGCAGTTTCGGACAGCAAGAGACCCAGTACTTC
V gene: TRBV6-1; D gene: .; J gene: TRBJ2-7; clone size: .; CDR3 protein: CASILRAGPSYEQYF; CDR3 DNA: TGTGCCAGCATTCTACGGGCGGGACCCTCCTACGAGCAGTACTTC
V gene: TRBV27; D gene: TRBD2; J gene: TRBJ2-3; clone size: .; CDR3 protein: CASSALTSGGATTDTQYF; CDR3 DNA: TGTGCCAGCAGTGCCTTGACTAGCGGGGGGGCCACGACAGATACGCAGTATTTT
V gene: TRBV4-2; D gene: TRBD2; J gene: TRBJ2-7; clone size: many; CDR3 protein: CASSQDSSGDDEQYF; CDR3 DNA: TGTGCCAGCAGCCAAGATTCGAGCGGGGACGACGAGCAGTACTTC
V gene: TRBV14; D gene: .; J gene: TRBJ2-3; clone size: few; CDR3 protein: CASSQAGSDTQYF; CDR3 DNA: TGTGCCAGCAGCCAAGCCGGATCAGATACGCAGTATTTT
V gene: TRBV4-3; D gene: TRBD2; J gene: TRBJ2-3; clone size: few; CDR3 protein: CASSPTSGGADTQYF; CDR3 DNA: TGCGCCAGCAGCCCGACTAGCGGGGGGGCAGATACGCAGTATTTT
V gene: TRBV12-3/TRBV12-4; D gene: TRBD1; J gene: TRBJ1-5; clone size: few; CDR3 protein: CASSRDRGNQPQHF; CDR3 DNA: TGTGCCAGCAGTCGGGACAGAGGCAATCAGCCCCAGCATTTT
V gene: TRBV20-1; D gene: .; J gene: TRBJ2-1; clone size: once; CDR3 protein: CTAGLSGYNEQFF; CDR3 DNA: TGCACCGCGGGGTTATCGGGTTACAATGAGCAGTTCTTC
V gene: TRBV27; D gene: .; J gene: TRBJ2-7; clone size: .; CDR3 protein: CASSLLGAHEQYF; CDR3 DNA: TGTGCCAGCAGTTTATTAGGGGCCCACGAGCAGTACTTC
V gene: TRBV5-1; D gene: .; J gene: TRBJ1-1; clone size: .; CDR3 protein: CASSFRGPTEAFF; CDR3 DNA: TGCGCCAGCAGCTTTCGGGGTCCCACTGAAGCTTTCTTT
V gene: TRBV6-1; D gene: .; J gene: TRBJ2-5; clone size: few; CDR3 protein: CASSPIQGLGQETQYF; CDR3 DNA: TGTGCCAGCAGCCCCATACAGGGATTGGGACAAGAGACCCAGTACTTC
V gene: TRBV6-1; D gene: TRBD2; J gene: TRBJ2-5; clone size: .; CDR3 protein: CASSRGLAGGQETQYF; CDR3 DNA: TGTGCCAGCAGCCGAGGACTAGCGGGGGGACAAGAGACCCAGTACTTC
V gene: TRBV11-2; D gene: TRBD2; J gene: TRBJ2-1; clone size: many; CDR3 protein: CASSSPLSGGFDNEQFF; CDR3 DNA: TGTGCCAGCAGCTCCCCTCTGAGCGGGGGATTCGACAATGAGCAGTTCTTC
V gene: TRBV6-4; D gene: TRBD2; J gene: TRBJ2-3; clone size: few; CDR3 protein: CASSSGGATDTQYF; CDR3 DNA: TGTGCCAGCAGTAGCGGGGGGGCCACAGATACGCAGTATTTT
V gene: TRBV7-3; D gene: .; J gene: TRBJ2-3; clone size: few; CDR3 protein: CASSLRGAPVTDTQYF; CDR3 DNA: TGTGCCAGCAGCTTAAGGGGGGCCCCGGTCACAGATACGCAGTATTTT
V gene: TRBV27; D gene: .; J gene: TRBJ1-2; clone size: .; CDR3 protein: CASSPNGPHYGYTF; CDR3 DNA: TGTGCCAGCAGTCCCAATGGGCCTCACTATGGCTACACCTTC
V gene: TRBV5-8; D gene: .; J gene: TRBJ1-2; clone size: .; CDR3 protein: CASSSGGPAYTF; CDR3 DNA: TGTGCCAGCAGCTCGGGGGGTCCGGCCTACACCTTC
V gene: TRBV10-3; D gene: TRBD1; J gene: TRBJ1-2; clone size: few; CDR3 protein: CAISVAGGDYGYTF; CDR3 DNA: TGTGCCATCAGTGTGGCAGGGGGCGACTATGGCTACACCTTC
V gene: TRBV7-2; D gene: .; J gene: TRBJ1-6; clone size: few; CDR3 protein: CASSRPLGYNSPLHF; CDR3 DNA: TGTGCCAGCAGCCGCCCCCTGGGGTACAATTCACCCCTCCACTTT
V gene: TRBV7-9; D gene: TRBD1; J gene: TRBJ1-2; clone size: .; CDR3 protein: CASSLGDRWNYGYTF; CDR3 DNA: TGTGCCAGCAGCTTAGGGGACAGGTGGAACTATGGCTACACCTTC
V gene: TRBV6-4; D gene: .; J gene: TRBJ2-2; clone size: many; CDR3 protein: CASSEKGGGGELFF; CDR3 DNA: TGTGCCAGCAGTGAGAAGGGAGGTGGCGGGGAGCTGTTTTTT
V gene: TRBV3-1; D gene: .; J gene: TRBJ2-3; clone size: .; CDR3 protein: CASSQETQMGSSFDTQYF; CDR3 DNA: TGTGCCAGCAGCCAAGAAACCCAAATGGGGAGTTCATTTGATACGCAGTATTTT
V gene: TRBV21-1; D gene: .; J gene: TRBJ2-3; clone size: few; CDR3 protein: CASPAWWWFDTQYF; CDR3 DNA: TGTGCCAGCCCTGCTTGGTGGTGGTTCGATACGCAGTATTTT
V gene: TRBV5-1; D gene: TRBD1; J gene: TRBJ2-7; clone size: .; CDR3 protein: CASSQDRGALQEQYF; CDR3 DNA: TGCGCCAGCAGCCAAGACAGGGGAGCTTTGCAGGAGCAGTACTTC
V gene: TRBV20-1; D gene: TRBD2; J gene: TRBJ2-5; clone size: .; CDR3 protein: CSARDLVAGGMYQETQYF; CDR3 DNA: TGCAGTGCTAGAGATTTGGTAGCGGGGGGAATGTACCAAGAGACCCAGTACTTC
V gene: TRBV9; D gene: TRBD2; J gene: TRBJ2-1; clone size: few; CDR3 protein: CASSPGGASYNEQFF; CDR3 DNA: TGTGCCAGCAGTCCCGGGGGGGCCTCCTACAATGAGCAGTTCTTC
V gene: TRBV6-5; D gene: .; J gene: TRBJ2-2; clone size: .; CDR3 protein: CASSYGGQGITGELFF; CDR3 DNA: TGTGCCAGCAGTTACGGAGGGCAGGGAATTACCGGGGAGCTGTTTTTT
V gene: TRBV19; D gene: TRBD1; J gene: TRBJ1-2; clone size: few; CDR3 protein: CASSSGGNYGYTF; CDR3 DNA: TGTGCCAGTAGCTCAGGGGGAAACTATGGCTACACCTTC
V gene: TRBV6-2/TRBV6-3; D gene: TRBD2; J gene: TRBJ2-1; clone size: few; CDR3 protein: CASSYTGGGANEQFF; CDR3 DNA: TGTGCCAGCAGTTACACGGGCGGGGGGGCGAATGAGCAGTTCTTC
V gene: TRBV6-1; D gene: .; J gene: TRBJ1-3; clone size: .; CDR3 protein: CASRRAQAGFGNTIYF; CDR3 DNA: TGTGCCAGCAGAAGAGCACAGGCAGGATTTGGAAACACCATATATTTT
V gene: TRBV11-2; D gene: TRBD2; J gene: TRBJ2-6; clone size: many; CDR3 protein: CASSWPGTSGSGANVLTF; CDR3 DNA: TGTGCCAGCAGCTGGCCTGGGACTAGCGGCTCTGGGGCCAACGTCCTGACTTTC
V gene: TRBV7-6; D gene: .; J gene: TRBJ2-1; clone size: .; CDR3 protein: CASSPEGLLTVQGYSGQFF; CDR3 DNA: TGTGCCAGCAGCCCCGAGGGGCTCCTGACAGTTCAGGGCTACTCGGGGCAGTTCTTC
V gene: TRBV5-1; D gene: TRBD1; J gene: TRBJ1-1; clone size: few; CDR3 protein: CASREDRGLNAEAFF; CDR3 DNA: TGCGCCAGCAGAGAAGACAGGGGACTGAACGCTGAAGCTTTCTTT
V gene: TRBV6-5; D gene: .; J gene: TRBJ1-2; clone size: .; CDR3 protein: CASSYSKASYGYTF; CDR3 DNA: TGTGCCAGCAGTTACTCGAAGGCATCCTATGGCTACACCTTC
V gene: TRBV12-3/TRBV12-4; D gene: .; J gene: TRBJ2-5; clone size: .; CDR3 protein: CASGSQLGRAETQYF; CDR3 DNA: TGTGCCAGCGGGTCCCAATTGGGGCGCGCTGAGACCCAGTACTTC
V gene: TRBV11-2; D gene: .; J gene: TRBJ2-3; clone size: .; CDR3 protein: CASSGRPTDTQYF; CDR3 DNA: TGTGCCAGCTCTGGAAGACCCACAGATACGCAGTATTTT
V gene: TRBV7-8; D gene: TRBD1; J gene: TRBJ2-7; clone size: few; CDR3 protein: CASSPYQVTGTDF; CDR3 DNA: TGTGCCAGCAGCCCCTACCAAGTGACAGGGACGGACTTC
V gene: TRBV9; D gene: TRBD2; J gene: TRBJ2-1; clone size: many; CDR3 protein: CASSAGLELYNEQFF; CDR3 DNA: TGTGCCAGCAGCGCCGGACTAGAGCTGTACAATGAGCAGTTCTTC
V gene: TRBV27; D gene: .; J gene: TRBJ1-5; clone size: many; CDR3 protein: CASSLAYSNQPQHF; CDR3 DNA: TGTGCCAGCAGTTTAGCTTATAGCAATCAGCCCCAGCATTTT
V gene: TRBV6-2/TRBV6-3; D gene: TRBD1; J gene: TRBJ2-1; clone size: few; CDR3 protein: CASSDRDRGGHEQFF; CDR3 DNA: TGTGCCAGCAGTGACCGGGACAGGGGAGGCCATGAGCAGTTCTTC
V gene: TRBV20-1; D gene: TRBD1; J gene: TRBJ2-2; clone size: few; CDR3 protein: CSATGTGLTGELFF; CDR3 DNA: TGCAGTGCTACCGGGACAGGGCTCACCGGGGAGCTGTTTTTT
V gene: TRBV6-5; D gene: TRBD1; J gene: TRBJ1-4; clone size: .; CDR3 protein: CASSLMGRGLVATNEKLFF; CDR3 DNA: TGTGCCAGCAGTTTAATGGGCAGGGGGCTTGTTGCAACTAATGAAAAACTGTTTTTT
V gene: TRBV12-3/TRBV12-4; D gene: .; J gene: TRBJ1-5; clone size: few; CDR3 protein: CASSWAGGNQPQHF; CDR3 DNA: TGTGCCAGCAGTTGGGCAGGGGGCAATCAGCCCCAGCATTTT
V gene: TRBV4-3; D gene: .; J gene: TRBJ1-1; clone size: many; CDR3 protein: CASSQTQGTNTEAFF; CDR3 DNA: TGCGCCAGCAGCCAGACACAGGGAACGAACACTGAAGCTTTCTTT